The next 23 T cell receptor beta chains were all read from a single sample in a study of T cells in Graves' hyperthyroidism and ophthalmopathy. Amplified regions were TCR beta CDR3 sequences from RNA transcripts. First-round RT-PCR of the TCR CDR3 relied on the HTBI primer set. Via MiXCR, TCRdb re-called the multiplex PCR reads, giving one row per CDR3 protein. This table has hundreds of thousands of distinct CDR3 sequences, 20% appearing once. The sample consisted of blood. The origin of the receptors is a middle-aged man with Graves' ophthalmopathy.

The genes are TRBV7-9 and TRBJ1-2; a possible D gene is TRBD1 (5 bases). Germline V gene data show CDR1 as SEHNR and CDR2 as FQNEAQ (reference sequence). The germline V and J ends were trimmed by 11 bases and 5 bases, with 27 bases remaining between them. The CDR3 runs 16 residues. In nucleotides, the CDR3 is TGTGCCGCTCAGCTTGTGGCGCAGGGCCTTACTTATGGCTACACCTTC. It is translated as CAAQLVAQGLTYGYTF. Variable domain in full (rest from reference TRBV7-9 and TRBJ1-2): DTGVSQNPRHKITKRGQNVTFRCDPISEHNRLYWYRQTLGQGPEFLTYFQNEAQLEKSRLLSDRFSAERPKGSFSTLEIQRTEQGDSAMYLCAAQLVAQGLTYGYTFGSGTRLTVV.

This clonotype was observed a few times. This chain connects TRBV5-1 to TRBJ2-7; 8 bases map to TRBD1. The germline CDR1 and CDR2 sequences are SGHRS and YFSETQ. J lost 3 bases, V lost 0 bases, and 8 bases had no gene match. The CDR3 consists of 16 residues. CDR3 nucleotides: TGCGCCAGCAGCTTGGGAATGGGACAGGAAGACTACGAGCAGTACTTC. Amino acids: CASSLGMGQEDYEQYF.

As for this clonotype: A much more abundant neighbour one base away suggests this may be a read error. This rearrangement joins TRBV18 to TRBJ1-1; 7 bases are a match to TRBD1. CDR1 and CDR2 from the germline V gene are KGHSH and LQKENI. This CDR3 is built from 13 residues. V gave up 4 bases and J gave up 5 bases; unmatched junction bases: 4. CDR3 region: CASSQGAETEAFF. The CDR3, as DNA: TGTGCCAGCTCACAGGGGGCTGAGACTGAAGCTTTCTTT.

This chain uses TRBV6-1 with TRBJ2-3; 12 nucleotides line up with TRBD1. CDR3 size: 15 residues. Germline lookup yields CDR1 MNHNS and CDR2 SASEGT. With V trimmed by 6 bases and J by 4 bases, 5 bases remained unmatched. The CDR3 region is CASSVGTGGSDTQYF. CDR3 coding DNA: TGTGCCAGCAGCGTTGGGACAGGGGGCTCAGATACGCAGTATTTT.

V gene TRBV5-4 combines with J gene TRBJ2-3, with 8 positions matching TRBD1. The CDR3 is 18 amino acids. The V gene end was trimmed by 4 bases and the J gene end by 1 base; junction bases not matched to a gene: 14. Germline CDR1 and CDR2: SGHNT and YYREEE (reference sequence). The chain's CDR3 is CASSATTGGVLGTDTQYF. Written as DNA, the CDR3 is TGTGCCAGCAGCGCAACCACAGGGGGAGTGTTAGGCACAGATACGCAGTATTTT.

There are a few counts of this clonotype. The chain carries TRBV11-2 and TRBJ2-1; TRBD2 aligns across 13 bases. The length of the CDR3 is 18 residues. CDR1 and CDR2 from the germline V gene are SGHAT and FQNNGV. With V trimmed by 8 bases and J by 9 bases, 19 bases remained unmatched. The chain's CDR3 is CASGYPPTGTSGKSEQFF. CDR3 DNA sequence: TGTGCCAGCGGATACCCCCCTACCGGGACTAGCGGGAAGAGTGAGCAGTTCTTC.

The gene calls are TRBV10-3 and TRBJ2-1; 11 bases fit TRBD1. Germline CDR1 and CDR2: ENHRY and SYGVKD. The CDR3 is made up of 17 amino acids. V dropped 0 bases and J dropped 6; count of bases not matched to a gene: 7. DNA for the CDR3: TGTGCCATCAGTGAGTCGCCCGGACAGGGGGCATTCAATGAGCAGTTCTTC. Protein sequence: CAISESPGQGAFNEQFF.

A few counts support this clonotype. This chain uses TRBV11-2 with TRBJ1-6; 7 bases line up with TRBD1. The ends lost 4 bases at V and 11 bases at J; junction bases unmatched: 14. Germline CDR1 and CDR2: SGHAT and FQNNGV. The CDR3 consists of 16 residues. The CDR3, as DNA: TGTGCCAGCAGCTCCGGGGCAGGAACAGGGGTTACACCCCTCCACTTT. Amino acid sequence: CASSSGAGTGVTPLHF.

This clonotype was detected only a few times. V usage is TRBV4-2 and J usage is TRBJ1-5; possible D gene TRBD1, 5 bases. Between the trimmed V and J ends, which lost 0 bases and 9 bases, there was a span of 15 bases. CDR1 LGHNA and CDR2 YNFKEQ come from the germline V gene. The CDR3 is 15 residues long. CDR3 residues: CASSQDERGGRPQHF. CDR3 DNA sequence: TGTGCCAGCAGCCAAGATGAGAGGGGCGGAAGGCCCCAGCATTTT.

This clonotype has only a few counts. The V call is TRBV20-1, the J call TRBJ2-3; 12 bases are a match to TRBD2. Looked up from germline, CDR1 is DFQATT and CDR2 is SNEGSKA (reference sequence). CDR3 length: 14 residues. J gave up 4 bases and V 6 bases, and 5 bases lay outside the gene matches. The CDR3 nucleotides read TGCAGTGCCCAGACTAGCGGGGGCCCAGATACGCAGTATTTT. Its translation: CSAQTSGGPDTQYF.

To note about this clonotype: This clone may be a read error of a much larger clone one base away. V is TRBV3-1 and J is TRBJ2-7, with D perhaps TRBD1 or TRBD2 (6 bases each). Germline CDR1 and CDR2: LGHDT and YNNKEL (reference sequence). This CDR3 contains 17 residues. CDR3 coding DNA: TGTGCCAGCGGCCAAGAATCCGGGGGCGGTGGGGCCTACGAGCAGTACTTC. This encodes CASGQESGGGGAYEQYF.

The chain employs TRBV5-1 and TRBJ1-4; D uncertain. Between the trimmed V and J ends, which lost 2 bases and 13 bases, there was a span of 18 bases. CDR3 length: 14 residues. Per the germline V gene, CDR1 is SGHRS and CDR2 is YFSETQ. The CDR3 DNA reads as TGCGCCAGCAGCTTAGGTCTGCCAGAGGACGGACTGTTTTTT. It specifies CASSLGLPEDGLFF.

The chain links TRBV20-1 to TRBJ2-1; the match to TRBD2 covers 11 bases. V shed 6 bases and J 8 bases; nucleotides not matched to a gene: 15. This CDR3 has 16 residues. Germline V CDR1 and CDR2: DFQATT, SNEGSKA (reference sequence). The CDR3 bases are TGCAGTGCCCTACCAATTAGCGGGGGGGCCGGAGATGAGCAGTTCTTC. Translation: CSALPISGGAGDEQFF.

On this clonotype itself: A much larger clone differs by one base, so this may be a read error. This sequence joins TRBV7-9 and TRBJ1-1, with D possibly being TRBD1 (5 bases). This CDR3 has 15 amino acids. CDR1 is SEHNR and CDR2 is FQNEAQ in the germline V gene (reference sequence). CDR3 nucleotides: TGTGCCAGCAGCTCCGGCAGGGTCAGTGACACTGAAGCTCTCTTT. It codes for CASSSGRVSDTEALF.

This sequence joins TRBV11-2 and TRBJ1-6, with D hard to call. This CDR3 spans 15 amino acids. With 5 bases removed from V and 8 bases from J, the gap between germline ends came to 16 bases. Looked up from germline, CDR1 is SGHAT and CDR2 is FQNNGV. Here the CDR3 DNA reads TGTGCCAGCAGCCTTCGACCTTTGGCGGATTCACCCCTCCACTTT. Translated, it gives CASSLRPLADSPLHF.

The chain recombines TRBV30 with TRBJ2-3; D may correspond to TRBD1 or TRBD2 (6 bases each). The CDR3 is made up of 14 amino acids. With 3 bases removed from V and 4 bases from J, the gap between germline ends came to 14 bases. In germline, CDR1 is GTSNPN, CDR2 SVGIG (reference sequence). This chain's CDR3 is CAWSRDRRADTQYF. Written as DNA, the CDR3 is TGTGCCTGGAGCCGAGACAGGAGGGCAGATACGCAGTATTTT.

This clonotype was detected many times. The V and J genes are TRBV7-2 and TRBJ2-5; D might be TRBD1 or TRBD2, each matching 5 bases. The V gene lost 5 bases and the J gene lost 1 base, with 8 bases spanning the gap. From germline, CDR1 is SGHTA and CDR2 FQGNSA. The CDR3 runs 13 residues. The DNA of the CDR3 is TGTGCCAGCAGCCGGGACCGCCAAGAGACCCAGTACTTC. This sequence encodes CASSRDRQETQYF. Using reference TRBV7-2 and TRBJ2-5 for the parts outside the CDR3, the full variable domain is GAGVSQSPSNKVTEKGKDVELRCDPISGHTALYWYRQSLGQGLEFLIYFQGNSAPDKSGLPSDRFSAERTGGSVSTLTIQRTQQEDSAVYLCASSRDRQETQYFGPGTRLLVL.

This clonotype was observed a few times. A much more abundant neighbour one base away suggests this may be a read error. It is unclear where the CDR3 begins or ends on the DNA, so no DNA is shown, and the CDR3 is as TCRdb lists it. The chain carries TRBV29-1 and TRBJ1-1; the tabulated D call, TRBD1, remains unverified against the DNA. Germline V gene sequence: CDR1 SQVTM, CDR2 ANQGSEA. The CDR3 is 12 residues long, counting both termini. The CDR3 here is CSVGQGNTETFF.

Ten or more counts support this clonotype. The chain has TRBV18 and TRBJ2-1; 8 positions match TRBD2. Germline assignment: CDR1 KGHSH and CDR2 LQKENI. CDR3 length: 14 amino acids. Germline trimming cut 6 bases from V and 3 bases from J; bases unmatched to any gene: 4. Here the CDR3 reads CASSGLVNYNEQFF. The CDR3, as DNA: TGTGCCAGCTCGGGACTAGTGAACTACAATGAGCAGTTCTTC.

The rearrangement links TRBV10-3 to TRBJ2-7, with TRBD1 identical over 8 bases. Trimming cost V 6 bases and J 3 bases; bases outside gene matches: 16. This CDR3 contains 17 residues. Per the germline V gene, CDR1 is ENHRY and CDR2 is SYGVKD. The CDR3 DNA reads as TGTGCCATCAGCCCCCACGACGTCCGGACAGGGAACTACGAGCAGTACTTC. Amino acid sequence: CAISPHDVRTGNYEQYF.

The chain couples TRBV20-1 to TRBJ1-2, with D uncertain. Trimming removed 0 bases at V and 5 bases at J, with 7 bases between. This CDR3 spans 12 amino acids. In germline, CDR1 is DFQATT, CDR2 SNEGSKA (reference sequence). CDR3 residues: CSAREDGYGYTF. The CDR3 bases are TGCAGTGCTAGAGAAGACGGATATGGCTACACCTTC.

The chain recombines TRBV19 with TRBJ1-1; D gene ambiguous. Trimming pared 5 bases from V and 2 bases from J, leaving 15 bases between. Per germline, CDR1 LNHDA and CDR2 SQIVND (reference sequence). This CDR3 comprises 15 residues. The CDR3 DNA follows: TGTGCCAGTAGTCCCCGTCGACACCTCAACACTGAAGCTTTCTTT. Residues: CASSPRRHLNTEAFF. Variable domain in full (rest from reference TRBV19 and TRBJ1-1): DGGITQSPKYLFRKEGQNVTLSCEQNLNHDAMYWYRQDPGQGLRLIYYSQIVNDFQKGDIAEGYSVSREKKESFPLTVTSAQKNPTAFYLCASSPRRHLNTEAFFGQGTRLTVV.

Ten or more counts support this clonotype. At one boundary the junction diverges from the germline segment, which might be a read error. The gene calls are TRBV7-7 and TRBJ2-5; 13 bases are shared with TRBD2. CDR1 SSHAT and CDR2 FNYEAQ come from the germline V gene (reference sequence). The CDR3 spans 16 residues. The CDR3, as DNA: TGTGCTAGCAGCTTAATCACTAGCGGGGGGGCCGAGACCCAGTACTTC. This gives the protein CASSLITSGGAETQYF.